This T cell receptor beta chain is drawn from a study of cytotoxic CD8 clonotypes in ibrutinib-treated CLL. This clone was detected only once. Its antigen is not known. General study results and limits: At ibrutinib response, clonality increased, and at progression it declined back toward baseline.

TCRdb's table, derived via immunoSEQ multiplex PCR, lists solely in-frame clones and lacks some. The sample lists 150,000 to 200,000 clones; about 88% were seen once. CDR3 length equals 13 residues. Germline V lookup: CDR1 SGHNT, CDR2 YENEEA. V shed 7 bases and J 5 bases; nucleotides not matched to a gene: 5. This chain connects TRBV11-3 to TRBJ1-1, with 9 bases lining up with TRBD1. The source is a human donor with chronic lymphocytic leukemia. The material sequenced was PBMCs, taken at disease progression, from a patient treated with ibrutinib. In DNA, the CDR3 is TGTGCCAGCACCGACAGGGGGAGAACTGAAGCTTTCTTT. Protein: CASTDRGRTEAFF.